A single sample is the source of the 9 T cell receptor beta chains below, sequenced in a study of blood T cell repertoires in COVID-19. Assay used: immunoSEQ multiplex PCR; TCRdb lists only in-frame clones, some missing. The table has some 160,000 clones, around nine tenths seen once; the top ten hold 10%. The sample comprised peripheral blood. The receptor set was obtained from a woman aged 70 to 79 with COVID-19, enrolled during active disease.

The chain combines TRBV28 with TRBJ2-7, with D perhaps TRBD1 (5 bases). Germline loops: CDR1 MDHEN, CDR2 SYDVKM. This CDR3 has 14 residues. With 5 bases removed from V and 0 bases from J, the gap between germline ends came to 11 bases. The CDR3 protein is CASSLDSHSYEQYF. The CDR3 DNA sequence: TGTGCCAGCAGTCTTGACAGCCACTCCTACGAGCAGTACTTC.

The CDR3 is CASSARQALGEAFF. In DNA, the CDR3 is TGTGCCAGCAGCGCCCGACAGGCACTCGGCGAAGCTTTCTTT. The gene calls are TRBV11-2 and TRBJ1-1; possible D gene TRBD1, 6 bases. Germline CDR1 is SGHAT and CDR2 is FQNNGV. V dropped 5 bases and J dropped 8 bases, with 18 bases sitting between them. The CDR3 spans 14 residues.

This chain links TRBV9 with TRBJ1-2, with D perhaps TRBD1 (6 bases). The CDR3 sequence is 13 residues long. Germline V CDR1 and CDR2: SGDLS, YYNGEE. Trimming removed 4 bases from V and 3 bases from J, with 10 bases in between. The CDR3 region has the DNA TGTGCCAGCAGCTCGAACAGGGACTATGGCTACACCTTC. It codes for CASSSNRDYGYTF.

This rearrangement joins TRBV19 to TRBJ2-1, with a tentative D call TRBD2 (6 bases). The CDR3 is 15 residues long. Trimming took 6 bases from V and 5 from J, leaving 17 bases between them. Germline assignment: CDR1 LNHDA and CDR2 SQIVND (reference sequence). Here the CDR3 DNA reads TGTGCCAGTAGCAACCGGGACTTAGTAAACAATGAGCAGTTCTTC. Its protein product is CASSNRDLVNNEQFF.

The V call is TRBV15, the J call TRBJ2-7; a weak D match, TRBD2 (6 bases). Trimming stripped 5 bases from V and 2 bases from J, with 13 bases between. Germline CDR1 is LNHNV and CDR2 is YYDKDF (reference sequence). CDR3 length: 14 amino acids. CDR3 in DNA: TGTGCCACCAGCGGCCTCGGGGGTCCCTACGAGCAGTACTTC. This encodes CATSGLGGPYEQYF.

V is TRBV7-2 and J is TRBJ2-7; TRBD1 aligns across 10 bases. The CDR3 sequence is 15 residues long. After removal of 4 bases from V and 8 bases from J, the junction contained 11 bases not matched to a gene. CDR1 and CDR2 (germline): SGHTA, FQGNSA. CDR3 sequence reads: CASSSGGTGVVKQYF. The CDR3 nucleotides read TGTGCCAGCAGCTCGGGAGGGACAGGGGTCGTTAAGCAGTACTTC. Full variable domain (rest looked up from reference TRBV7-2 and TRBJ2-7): GAGVSQSPSNKVTEKGKDVELRCDPISGHTALYWYRQSLGQGLEFLIYFQGNSAPDKSGLPSDRFSAERTGGSVSTLTIQRTQQEDSAVYLCASSSGGTGVVKQYFGPGTRLTVT.

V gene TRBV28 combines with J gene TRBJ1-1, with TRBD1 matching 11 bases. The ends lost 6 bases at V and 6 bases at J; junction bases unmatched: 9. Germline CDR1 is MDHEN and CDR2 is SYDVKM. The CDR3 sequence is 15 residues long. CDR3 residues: CASSKPGTGGAEAFF. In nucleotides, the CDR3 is TGTGCCAGCAGCAAACCCGGGACAGGGGGTGCTGAAGCTTTCTTT.

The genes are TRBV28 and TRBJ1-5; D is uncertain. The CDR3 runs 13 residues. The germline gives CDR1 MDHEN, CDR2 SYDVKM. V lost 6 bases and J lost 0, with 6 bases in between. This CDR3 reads CASRVYSNQPQHF. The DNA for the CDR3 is TGTGCCAGCAGAGTCTATAGCAATCAGCCCCAGCATTTT.

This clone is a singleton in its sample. The CDR3 nucleotides read TGTGCCAGTAGTCCTACTAAACCGTCAGGGGACGAGCAGTACTTC. It specifies CASSPTKPSGDEQYF. The chain carries TRBV19 and TRBJ2-7, with D tentatively TRBD1 (6 bases). Trimming stripped 5 bases from V and 5 bases from J, with 19 bases between. The germline CDR1 and CDR2 sequences are LNHDA and SQIVND (reference sequence). The CDR3 is 15 residues long.